The rows below give T cell receptor beta chains drawn from one sample of a study of blood T cell repertoires in COVID-19. The method was immunoSEQ multiplex PCR; TCRdb's version includes in-frame clones alone and lacks a portion of them. The sample records some 200,000 clones, roughly 90% being singletons. The sample comprised peripheral blood. The receptors were sampled from a woman in her 70s with acute or convalescent COVID-19. Both conserved end residues are part of each CDR3. A D gene is named only where the DNA matches it firmly. Clone size is given for some rows only: seen once, a few or many times, or a class if the clone is expanded.

clone_size d_call j_call v_call cdr3_nt cdr3_aa
NA NA TRBJ1-2 TRBV4-2 TGTGCCAGCAGCCTTGCCGGGACCCAGGGGAAGGGCTACACCTTC CASSLAGTQGKGYTF
NA NA TRBJ1-2 TRBV9 TGTGCCAGCAGCTCAGGCAGGGCGGACTATGGCTACACCTTC CASSSGRADYGYTF
NA NA TRBJ1-2 TRBV5-1 TGCGCCAGCAGCTTGACAGGAAGGGACTATGGCTACACCTTC CASSLTGRDYGYTF
NA NA TRBJ2-3 TRBV7-9 TGTGCCAGCAGCTTAGAGGGGTACTCAGATACGCAGTATTTT CASSLEGYSDTQYF
NA NA TRBJ2-1 TRBV6-4 TGTGCCAGCAGTGCAGGGGTTCTTCAGTTCTTC CASSAGVLQFF
NA NA TRBJ1-3 TRBV4-3 TGCGCCAGCAGTCAGAGGGTGGGTTTATCTGGAAACACCATATATTTT CASSQRVGLSGNTIYF
NA TRBD2 TRBJ2-1 TRBV18 TGTGCCACTTCCGCCGGGACTAGAGATTACAATGAGCAGTTCTTC CATSAGTRDYNEQFF
NA TRBD1 TRBJ2-2 TRBV29-1 TGCAGCGTCCAAGACATAGACAGGGGTACAATCACCGGGGAGCTGTTTTTT CSVQDIDRGTITGELFF
NA NA TRBJ1-2 TRBV25-1 TGTGCCAGCAGCGACAGAGTCAACTATGGCTACACCTTC CASSDRVNYGYTF
NA NA TRBJ2-1 TRBV5-6 TGTGCCAGCAGCTTAGGTGCAGGGGGGAAGTACAATGAGCAGTTCTTC CASSLGAGGKYNEQFF
NA NA TRBJ1-6 TRBV3-1/TRBV3-2 TGTGCCAGCAGGACCCGGGACATCGATGGATCACCCCTCCACTTT CASRTRDIDGSPLHF
NA TRBD2 TRBJ2-6 TRBV5-1 TGCGCCAGCAGCTTGGCCAGAATAGCGGGGGGGCCAGGGGCCAACGTCCTGACTTTC CASSLARIAGGPGANVLTF
NA NA TRBJ2-7 TRBV5-1 TGCGCCAGCAGCGTCACCGGGACTGCAAGCTACGAGCAGTACTTC CASSVTGTASYEQYF
once TRBD1 TRBJ2-6 TRBV4-1 TGCGCCAGCAGCCTCAAACCGGGACAGGTGTCTCGTGGGGCCAACGTCCTGACTTTC CASSLKPGQVSRGANVLTF
NA NA TRBJ1-2 TRBV3-1/TRBV3-2 TGTGCCAGCAGCCAAGATCTCAGAGGCTACACCTTC CASSQDLRGYTF
once NA TRBJ1-2 TRBV10-3 TGTGCCGTTCGGACGGCGTTGGGGGCGGACTATGGCTACACCTTC CAVRTALGADYGYTF
NA NA TRBJ1-6 TRBV4-2 TGTGCCAGCAGCCAAGATCGCGGGGACTCACCCCTCCACTTT CASSQDRGDSPLHF
NA TRBD1 TRBJ1-4 TRBV10-3 TGTGCCACTGGGACAGGGAGGGAAAAACTGTTTTTT CATGTGREKLFF
many NA TRBJ2-7 TRBV28 TGTGCCAGCAGCCTACAGGGTGGGATAGCCTACGAGCAGTACTTC CASSLQGGIAYEQYF
NA NA TRBJ1-1 TRBV27 TGTGCCAGCAGTTTATCACTAGGATTGAACACTGAAGCTTTCTTT CASSLSLGLNTEAFF
NA NA TRBJ1-1 TRBV20-1 TGCAGTGCTAGTGACACACTGAACACTGAAGCTTTCTTT CSASDTLNTEAFF
NA NA TRBJ2-3 TRBV5-1 TGCGCCAGCAGCTTTATTACAGGGTCTAGCACAGATACGCAGTATTTT CASSFITGSSTDTQYF
few NA TRBJ2-7 TRBV7-2 TGTGCCAGCAGCTCCGGGGGTCTCTACGAGCAGTACTTC CASSSGGLYEQYF
few NA TRBJ1-2 TRBV11-2 TGTGCCAGCAGCTCAGGGCGGGGGGGAAACTATGGCTACACCTTC CASSSGRGGNYGYTF
NA TRBD2 TRBJ2-1 TRBV3-1/TRBV3-2 TGTGCCAGCCAGATGAGCGGGAGGGCCCGGGATGAGCAGTTCTTC CASQMSGRARDEQFF
NA NA TRBJ1-3 TRBV6-2/TRBV6-3 TGTGCCAGCAGTTTGAACCGAGACTCTGGAAACACCATATATTTT CASSLNRDSGNTIYF
NA TRBD1 TRBJ1-5 TRBV2 TGTGCCAGCAGCGTCCGACAGGGTAGGAGCAATCAGCCCCAGCATTTT CASSVRQGRSNQPQHF
NA NA TRBJ2-1 TRBV24-1 TGTGCCACCAGTGATTTGAGGGGGGGGTACCATGAGCAGTTCTTC CATSDLRGGYHEQFF
NA NA TRBJ1-2 TRBV5-5 TGTGCCAGCAGCCTGTCCGAACCGGGGGGCTACACCTTC CASSLSEPGGYTF
once NA TRBJ2-5 TRBV7-9 TGTGCCAGCAGCTTATCTGTTGAGACCCAGTACTTC CASSLSVETQYF
NA TRBD1 TRBJ2-3 TRBV19 TGTGCCAGTAGGCCGACAGGGGCAACAGATACGCAGTATTTT CASRPTGATDTQYF
NA TRBD1 TRBJ1-5 TRBV7-9 TGTGCCAGCAGCCCCGGAGGGGGCAGGGGGTATTATCAGCCCCAGCATTTT CASSPGGGRGYYQPQHF
few TRBD2 TRBJ2-2 TRBV5-1 TGCGCCAGCAGCCTGCGGGGGGTGGTAACCGGGGAGCTGTTTTTT CASSLRGVVTGELFF
once NA TRBJ2-3 TRBV27 TGTGCCAGCAGTTCGGGACTTCACACAGATACGCAGTATTTT CASSSGLHTDTQYF
NA TRBD1 TRBJ2-7 TRBV18 TGTGCCAGCTCTCTCAATCTCCGGGACAGGGGGCGCGAGCAGTACTTC CASSLNLRDRGREQYF
NA TRBD2 TRBJ2-1 TRBV5-4 TGTGCCAGCAGCTTGACTAGCGGGGGGGCAAATGAGCAGTTCTTC CASSLTSGGANEQFF
NA TRBD2 TRBJ2-3 TRBV7-8 TGTGCCAGCAGCACACTAGCGGGAGGCACAGATACGCAGTATTTT CASSTLAGGTDTQYF
NA TRBD1 TRBJ2-3 TRBV12-5 TGTGCTAGTGGTGGCGACAGGGCGGGTGGTGCTAGCACAGATACGCAGTATTTT CASGGDRAGGASTDTQYF
NA NA TRBJ1-5 TRBV4-2 TGTGCCAGCAGCCAAGATTGGGGGGGAAGTCAGCCCCAGCATTTT CASSQDWGGSQPQHF
NA NA TRBJ1-2 TRBV19 TGTGCCAGTAGTAACCGGGGGGACTATGGCTACACCTTC CASSNRGDYGYTF